The subject of this entry is one TCR beta chain. The antigen is not known. These data are taken from a study of cytomegalovirus exposure and HLA in healthy donors. Use of 60 Vbeta and 13 Jbeta primers characterized the PCR. Profiled with immunoSEQ multiplex PCR; TCRdb holds only in-frame clones, not every one. This sample has around 200,000 clones; roughly 90% occur once, and the top ten carry 0.25% to 0.4%. CDR3 length: 12 residues. The germline CDR1 and CDR2 sequences are ENHRY and SYGVKD. Study-wide findings and caveats: Exclusion applied to some V segments, including TRBV6-2 and TRBV6-3, as they were indistinguishable. Later work found most CMV-associated TCR beta chains apparently HLA-restricted. The study labeled 164 TCR beta chains cytomegalovirus-associated.

This receptor was identified in a woman in her twenties or thirties in good health and CMV-seronegative. Sample: PBMCs. The J gene is TRBJ2-2, the V gene TRBV10-3, with TRBD2 as a possible D gene (5 bases). CDR3 sequence: CAYSEDTGELFF. The CDR3 nucleotides read TGTGCGTATAGCGAAGACACCGGGGAGCTGTTTTTT.